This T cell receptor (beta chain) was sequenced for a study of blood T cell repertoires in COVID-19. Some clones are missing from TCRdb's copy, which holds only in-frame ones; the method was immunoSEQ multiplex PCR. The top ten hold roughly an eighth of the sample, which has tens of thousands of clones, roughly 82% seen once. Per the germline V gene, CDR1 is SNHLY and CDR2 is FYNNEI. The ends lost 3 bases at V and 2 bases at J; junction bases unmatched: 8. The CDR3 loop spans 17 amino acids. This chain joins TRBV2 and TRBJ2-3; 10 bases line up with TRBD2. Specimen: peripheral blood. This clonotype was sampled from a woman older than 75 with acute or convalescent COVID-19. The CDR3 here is CASSDRTSGIYTDTQYF. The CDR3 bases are TGTGCCAGCAGTGATAGGACTAGCGGAATATACACAGATACGCAGTATTTT. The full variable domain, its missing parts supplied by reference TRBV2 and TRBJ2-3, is EPEVTQTPSHQVTQMGQEVILRCVPISNHLYFYWYRQILGQKVEFLVSFYNNEISEKSEIFDDQFSVERPDGSNFTLKIRSTKLEDSAMYFCASSDRTSGIYTDTQYFGPGTRLTVL.